What follows describes a single T cell receptor (beta chain). The sample belongs to a study of shared clonotypes between healthy human individuals. Study-wide background: Three plates were used per donor for CD4 naive, three for CD4 memory, two for CD8 naive and one for CD8 memory.

CD45RO-negative CD8 cells positively selected for CCR7 made up the naive population, which excluded terminally differentiated effector memory CD45RA+ cells. Every one of the donors was a Caucasian adult that lived in Nashville, Tennessee. As processed by the authors: ImmunoSEQ supplied junction-only sequences lacking quality scores, so filtering was different. Using immunoSEQ multiplex PCR, the repertoire was profiled, and TCRdb retains in-frame clones only, with some absent. V, J and clone size were drawn from that table, and D and trimming were deduced from the DNA. Of 760,000 or so clones in the sample, about 96% were seen once. The sequencing sample was made of naive CD8+ T cells sorted from blood. The receptor's source is a man aged 25-45 years in good health.

CDR3 in amino acids: CASSFRQGERGQPQHF. For the CDR3, the DNA is TGTGCCAGCAGTTTCCGACAGGGGGAAAGGGGTCAGCCCCAGCATTTT. This chain connects TRBV6-6 to TRBJ1-5; TRBD1 aligns across 9 bases. Per the germline V gene, CDR1 is MNHNY and CDR2 is SVGAGI (reference sequence). The J segment lost 6 bases and the V segment lost 4 bases, leaving 10 bases of the junction unmatched. CDR3 length: 16 residues.